This entry describes one T cell receptor beta chain. Its antigen remains unknown. The sample comes from a study of shared clonotypes between healthy human individuals. Overall study results and limits: A handful of donors had about 5.1% of their naive CD4 clonotypes in common.

Sorted-subset replicate PCRs used 150 to 200 ng of genomic DNA. This amount corresponded to about 30,000 T cell genomes. Original data processing: Junction-only sequences produced by ImmunoSEQ had no quality scores, so filtering differed. Only in-frame clones appear in the TCRdb table, and some are missing; sequencing was by immunoSEQ multiplex PCR. The DNA gave D and trimming, while V, J and clone size come from that table. This sample has 600,000 to 750,000 clones, with approximately 79% found just once. Free of recent acute infections or vaccinations, the donors were healthy HIV-negative adults. Sequenced: memory CD4+ T cells sorted from blood. Subset meaning: CD45RA-negative fraction. This sequence originates from a woman in her twenties or thirties in good health.

The CDR3 loop is CASSPRQPNEQFF. CDR3 sequence (DNA): TGTGCCAGTAGTCCACGACAGCCCAATGAGCAGTTCTTC. The chain joins TRBV19 to TRBJ2-1, with a weak D call TRBD1 (5 bases). Germline CDR1 LNHDA, CDR2 SQIVND (reference sequence). Trimming left V 5 bases short and J 6 bases short, with 11 bases between. The CDR3 sequence is 13 residues long.